This T cell receptor (beta chain) was found in a study of lymphopenia after photon versus proton radiotherapy. To note about this clone: What it binds is not known.

General study points: Under photons, naive T cells and diversity fell while effector/memory populations rose. A bigger post-nadir fall in TCR diversity correlated inversely with survival time in deceased patients. Oligoclonal CD8+ Temra expansion after nadir drove photon patients' diversity drop.

Method: immunoSEQ multiplex PCR; TCRdb's copy keeps in-frame clones and lacks some. Of 20,000 to 25,000 clones in the sample, around four fifths were seen once. CDR3 length: 13 residues. Germline CDR1 SQVTM, CDR2 ANQGSEA. V lost 4 bases and J lost 2, with 12 bases in between. This specimen consisted of peripheral blood, obtained from a patient treated with photon-based radiotherapy. The chain combines TRBV29-1 with TRBJ2-7, with D maybe TRBD2 (6 bases). The source is a woman in her forties or fifties with pancreatic cancer. CDR3 DNA sequence: TGCAGCGTTGTCCCCAGGGAGGCCTACGAGCAGTACTTC. As protein: CSVVPREAYEQYF.